This TCR beta chain was profiled in a study of identifying expanded T cells in peripheral blood. Generated by immunoSEQ multiplex PCR, the TCRdb table keeps only in-frame clones and is missing some. This table holds some 100,000 clones, approximately 88% found once. CDR3 length: 16 residues. Germline V gene data show CDR1 as SGHDN and CDR2 as FVKESK. Trimming left V 4 bases short and J 5 bases short, with 20 bases between. Sample: blood. The J gene is TRBJ1-1, the V gene TRBV14; D is uncertain. This TCR derives from a person aged 18 to 75 in good health. The CDR3 reads CASSRRRPTGGTEAFF. CDR3 sequence (DNA): TGTGCCAGCAGCCGAAGGCGGCCGACGGGTGGAACTGAAGCTTTCTTT.